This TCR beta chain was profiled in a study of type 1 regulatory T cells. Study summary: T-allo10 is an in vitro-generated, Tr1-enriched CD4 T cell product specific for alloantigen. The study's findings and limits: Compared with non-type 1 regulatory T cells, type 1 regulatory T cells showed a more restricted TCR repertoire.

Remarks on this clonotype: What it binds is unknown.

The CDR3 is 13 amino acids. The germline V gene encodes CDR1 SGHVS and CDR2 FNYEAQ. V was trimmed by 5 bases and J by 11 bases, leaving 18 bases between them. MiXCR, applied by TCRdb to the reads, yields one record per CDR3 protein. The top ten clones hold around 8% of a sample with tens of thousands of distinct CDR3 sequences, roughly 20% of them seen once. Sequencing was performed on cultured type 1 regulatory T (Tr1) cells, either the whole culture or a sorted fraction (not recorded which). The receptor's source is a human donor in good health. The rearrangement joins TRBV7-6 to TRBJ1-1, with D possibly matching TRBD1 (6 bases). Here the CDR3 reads CASSTDGGARAFF. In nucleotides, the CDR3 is TGTGCCAGCAGCACAGACGGGGGCGCCCGCGCTTTCTTT. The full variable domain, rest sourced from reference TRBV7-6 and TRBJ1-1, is GAGVSQSPRYKVTKRGQDVALRCDPISGHVSLYWYRQALGQGPEFLTYFNYEAQQDKSGLPNDRFSAERPEGSISTLTIQRTEQRDSAMYRCASSTDGGARAFFGQGTRLTVV.